This is a list of T cell receptor beta chains from one sample in a study of control samples from healthy donors and cancer patients. Clones were sequenced by immunoSEQ multiplex PCR, and TCRdb holds only the in-frame ones, with some missing. Of 75,000 to 90,000 clones listed, 86% are singletons. The sample was blood. These receptor sequences come from a man aged 30-40 years in good health. Each CDR3 is given with its conserved first and last residue. A D gene is named only where the DNA matches it firmly. Size is omitted from some rows. Given values are once, few, many or a class for expanded clones.

V gene: TRBV6-4; J gene: TRBJ1-2; D gene: TRBD1; clone size: once; CDR3 DNA: TGTGCCAGCAGTGACAGACAGGGGGACGTTGGCTACACCTTC; CDR3 protein: CASSDRQGDVGYTF
V gene: TRBV30; J gene: TRBJ1-1; D gene: -; clone size: -; CDR3 DNA: TGTGCCTGGAAAGACGGGATGAACACTGAAGCTTTCTTT; CDR3 protein: CAWKDGMNTEAFF
V gene: TRBV9; J gene: TRBJ1-1; D gene: -; clone size: -; CDR3 DNA: TGTGCCAGCAGCGTAGGGTCAGGGGCTACGAACACTGAAGCTTTCTTT; CDR3 protein: CASSVGSGATNTEAFF
V gene: TRBV5-1; J gene: TRBJ2-7; D gene: -; clone size: -; CDR3 DNA: TGCGCCAGCAGCTTGGCAGGGGTATCCTACGAGCAGTACTTC; CDR3 protein: CASSLAGVSYEQYF
V gene: TRBV7-8; J gene: TRBJ1-5; D gene: -; clone size: -; CDR3 DNA: TGTGCCAGCAGTTTGACTGGTAATAGCAATCAGCCCCAGCATTTT; CDR3 protein: CASSLTGNSNQPQHF
V gene: TRBV6-5; J gene: TRBJ1-1; D gene: -; clone size: -; CDR3 DNA: TGTGCCAGCATAGGGGTTGGGGGGAACACTGAAGCTTTCTTT; CDR3 protein: CASIGVGGNTEAFF
V gene: TRBV3-1/TRBV3-2; J gene: TRBJ2-7; D gene: -; clone size: -; CDR3 DNA: TGTGCCAGCAGCCCTAGACTAGGGAACGAGCAGTACTTC; CDR3 protein: CASSPRLGNEQYF
V gene: TRBV5-1; J gene: TRBJ2-3; D gene: TRBD2; clone size: -; CDR3 DNA: TGCGCCAGCAGCTTGGATGGGGGAGGGTCTAGCACAGATACGCAGTATTTT; CDR3 protein: CASSLDGGGSSTDTQYF
V gene: TRBV24-1; J gene: TRBJ2-7; D gene: TRBD1; clone size: -; CDR3 DNA: TGTGCCACCAGGGGGGACAGGGGGCTCGAGCAGTACTTC; CDR3 protein: CATRGDRGLEQYF
V gene: TRBV27; J gene: TRBJ1-2; D gene: TRBD1; clone size: -; CDR3 DNA: TGTGCCAGCAACCCCGGACAGGGTGTGGGGTATAACTATGGCTACACCTTC; CDR3 protein: CASNPGQGVGYNYGYTF
V gene: TRBV6-5; J gene: TRBJ1-6; D gene: TRBD1; clone size: once; CDR3 DNA: TGTGCCAGCAGTTCCGCCGGGACAGCGGCCTATTCACCCCTCCACTTT; CDR3 protein: CASSSAGTAAYSPLHF
V gene: TRBV7-6; J gene: TRBJ2-1; D gene: -; clone size: -; CDR3 DNA: TGTGCCAGCAGCTTAGGGGATGCGGGGCTCCACAATGAGCAGTTCTTC; CDR3 protein: CASSLGDAGLHNEQFF
V gene: TRBV10-1; J gene: TRBJ1-1; D gene: TRBD1; clone size: -; CDR3 DNA: TGCGCCAGCAGGGGGGACAGGGCGACTGAAGCTTTCTTT; CDR3 protein: CASRGDRATEAFF
V gene: TRBV27; J gene: TRBJ2-3; D gene: -; clone size: -; CDR3 DNA: TGTGCCACCCGAACGGCTTCCACAGATACGCAGTATTTT; CDR3 protein: CATRTASTDTQYF
V gene: TRBV10-3; J gene: TRBJ1-2; D gene: -; clone size: once; CDR3 DNA: TGTGCCATCAGTGAAATAGTAGGGGTCCCAAACTATGGCTACACCTTC; CDR3 protein: CAISEIVGVPNYGYTF
V gene: TRBV6-6; J gene: TRBJ1-6; D gene: TRBD1; clone size: -; CDR3 DNA: TGTGCCAGCAGCCGAAAGACAGGGGGGATAAATAATTCACCCCTCCACTTT; CDR3 protein: CASSRKTGGINNSPLHF
V gene: TRBV12-5; J gene: TRBJ2-3; D gene: -; clone size: -; CDR3 DNA: TGTGCTAGTGGTTTGGGAACGAAAGCTAGCACAGATACGCAGTATTTT; CDR3 protein: CASGLGTKASTDTQYF
V gene: TRBV30; J gene: TRBJ2-5; D gene: -; clone size: -; CDR3 DNA: TGTGCCTGGAGTGTAGGAGAGACCCAGTACTTC; CDR3 protein: CAWSVGETQYF